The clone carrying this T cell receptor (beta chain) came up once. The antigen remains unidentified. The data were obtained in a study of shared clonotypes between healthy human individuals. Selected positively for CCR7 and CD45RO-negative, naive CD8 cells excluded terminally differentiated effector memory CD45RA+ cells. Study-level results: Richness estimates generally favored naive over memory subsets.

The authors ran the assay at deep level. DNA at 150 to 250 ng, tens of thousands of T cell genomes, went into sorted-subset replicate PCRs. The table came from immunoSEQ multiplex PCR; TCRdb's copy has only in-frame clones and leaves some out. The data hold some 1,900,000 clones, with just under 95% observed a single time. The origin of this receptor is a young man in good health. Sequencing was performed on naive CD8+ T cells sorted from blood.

CDR3 nucleotide sequence: TGCAGCGTTGATCTAGCGTCGGTCACAGATACGCAGTATTTT. Its translation: CSVDLASVTDTQYF. This chain connects TRBV29-1 to TRBJ2-3, with a tentative D call TRBD2 (6 bases). CDR1 SQVTM and CDR2 ANQGSEA come from the germline V gene. The CDR3 sequence is 14 residues long. V was pared by 3 bases and J by 2 bases, with 12 bases between.